These 12 T cell receptor beta chains came from one sample sequenced in a study of siplizumab effects on memory and regulatory T cells. Data came from immunoSEQ multiplex PCR; TCRdb stores just in-frame clones and leaves some out. This table holds tens of thousands of clones, 80% to 90% found once. The sequencing sample was made of Tregs sorted from blood. The receptors stem from a human donor in good health.

CDR3 coding DNA: TGTGCCAGCAGCCGAGGTTTCGTCTGGCACGAGCAGTACTTC. The encoded protein is CASSRGFVWHEQYF. The rearrangement joins TRBV7-8 to TRBJ2-7; D gene uncertain. The CDR3 loop spans 14 amino acids. The V end lost 5 bases, the J end lost 5 bases, and 16 bases lay between the germline ends. CDR1 and CDR2 (germline): SGHVS, FQNEAQ.

This clone occurred a few times. The chain has TRBV6-1 and TRBJ2-7, with 9 bases matching TRBD2. Per the germline V gene, CDR1 is MNHNS and CDR2 is SASEGT. The CDR3 runs to 14 residues. The V segment lost 7 bases and the J segment 0 bases; nucleotides outside the gene matches: 4. CDR3 amino acids: CASTLAGLSYEQYF. The CDR3 nucleotides read TGTGCCAGCACTCTAGCGGGACTCTCCTACGAGCAGTACTTC.

This chain uses TRBV18 with TRBJ2-5; D is unclear. The V and J ends lost 1 base and 1 base respectively, with 7 bases between them. The CDR3 runs 14 residues. Germline V gives CDR1 KGHSH, CDR2 LQKENI. Written as DNA, the CDR3 is TGTGCCAGCTCACCACGGGCAGCCCAAGAGACCCAGTACTTC. Amino acid sequence: CASSPRAAQETQYF.

V usage is TRBV5-1 and J usage is TRBJ1-4; perhaps TRBD1 as D (6 bases). This CDR3 region has 15 residues. V gave up 4 bases and J gave up 4 bases, with 14 bases separating them. CDR1 is SGHRS, CDR2 YFSETQ, per germline. CDR3 sequence (DNA): TGCGCCAGCAGCCCCAGGACAGTCCATAATGAAAAACTGTTTTTT. As protein: CASSPRTVHNEKLFF. Full variable domain (rest looked up from reference TRBV5-1 and TRBJ1-4): KAGVTQTPRYLIKTRGQQVTLSCSPISGHRSVSWYQQTPGQGLQFLFEYFSETQRNKGNFPGRFSGRQFSNSRSEMNVSTLELGDSALYLCASSPRTVHNEKLFFGSGTQLSVL.

V and J are TRBV7-2 and TRBJ1-1; maybe TRBD1 (6 bases). This CDR3 has 15 amino acids. Germline CDR1 and CDR2: SGHTA and FQGNSA. V gave up 8 bases and J gave up 5 bases, with 21 bases separating them. The CDR3 DNA reads as TGTGCCAGCTCTCCACGTCCAGGGGCCGGGACTGAAGCTTTCTTT. This codes for CASSPRPGAGTEAFF.

This chain connects TRBV7-3 to TRBJ2-3; possible D gene TRBD1, 6 bases. The length of the CDR3 is 14 residues. Germline V gene lookup returns CDR1 SGHTA and CDR2 FQGTGA. Trimming stripped 5 bases from V and 2 bases from J, with 11 bases between. The CDR3 loop is CASSRGGFTDTQYF. The DNA for the CDR3 is TGTGCCAGCAGCCGAGGGGGTTTCACAGATACGCAGTATTTT.

CDR3 amino acids: CAIRAGGSGETQYF. The CDR3 DNA sequence: TGTGCCATCAGGGCCGGCGGGAGCGGGGAGACCCAGTACTTC. The V and J genes are TRBV10-3 and TRBJ2-5, with TRBD2 identical over 7 bases. Germline V lookup: CDR1 ENHRY, CDR2 SYGVKD. CDR3 length: 14 residues. V was pared by 6 bases and J by 5 bases, with 9 bases of the junction left unmatched.

This chain connects TRBV15 to TRBJ1-2; D is undetermined. The length of the CDR3 is 12 residues. Germline V gene sequence: CDR1 LNHNV, CDR2 YYDKDF (reference sequence). The V and J ends lost 11 bases and 6 bases respectively, with 16 bases between them. The CDR3 DNA sequence: TGTGCCGGAGAGGGTGGGGTAGATGGCTACACCTTC. It translates to CAGEGGVDGYTF.

The chain has TRBV19 and TRBJ2-5; D is possibly TRBD2 (6 bases). This CDR3 is built from 13 residues. Per germline, CDR1 LNHDA and CDR2 SQIVND (reference sequence). V lost 3 bases and J lost 5, with 10 bases in between. For the CDR3, the DNA is TGTGCCAGTAGTATCGGGAGCGGGGAGACCCAGTACTTC. Translating it yields CASSIGSGETQYF.

The chain recombines TRBV5-1 with TRBJ1-4; 8 nucleotides match TRBD1. This CDR3 has 13 residues. The V segment lost 5 bases and the J segment 7 bases; nucleotides outside the gene matches: 4. Germline V gene data show CDR1 as SGHRS and CDR2 as YFSETQ. Written as DNA, the CDR3 is TGCGCCAGCAGACAGGGGGAGGTTGAAAAACTGTTTTTT. This gives the protein CASRQGEVEKLFF. Looking up the rest from reference TRBV5-1 and TRBJ1-4 gives the full variable domain: KAGVTQTPRYLIKTRGQQVTLSCSPISGHRSVSWYQQTPGQGLQFLFEYFSETQRNKGNFPGRFSGRQFSNSRSEMNVSTLELGDSALYLCASRQGEVEKLFFGSGTQLSVL.

The table lists this clone with many counts. The chain has TRBV7-2 and TRBJ2-7; 10 bases line up with TRBD2. The CDR3 totals 14 residues. The germline V gene has CDR1 SGHTA and CDR2 FQGNSA. V dropped 3 bases and J dropped 4; count of bases not matched to a gene: 3. The CDR3 nucleotides are TGTGCCAGCAGCTTCAGCGGGAGGGTTTACGAGCAGTACTTC. The encoded protein is CASSFSGRVYEQYF. The whole variable domain, remainder taken from reference TRBV7-2 and TRBJ2-7, is GAGVSQSPSNKVTEKGKDVELRCDPISGHTALYWYRQSLGQGLEFLIYFQGNSAPDKSGLPSDRFSAERTGGSVSTLTIQRTQQEDSAVYLCASSFSGRVYEQYFGPGTRLTVT.

In DNA, the CDR3 is TGTGCCTGGAGTTTAGGGACAGGGCTAAGAGCTACGCAGTATTTT. It yields the protein CAWSLGTGLRATQYF. The genes are TRBV30 and TRBJ2-3; 9 bases line up with TRBD1. The V segment lost 2 bases and the J segment 8 bases; nucleotides outside the gene matches: 11. Germline loops: CDR1 GTSNPN, CDR2 SVGIG (reference sequence). The CDR3 runs 15 residues.